A single sample gave rise to the 24 T cell receptor beta chains below, sequenced in a study of T cell responses to AZD1222 COVID-19 vaccine. Profiled with immunoSEQ multiplex PCR; TCRdb holds only in-frame clones, not every one. Found here are 90,000 to 120,000 clones, 80% to 95% of them singletons; the top ten hold approximately 8.9%. This sample comprised peripheral blood, obtained 28 days after the second AZD1222 dose. The source is an adult who received the AZD1222 COVID-19 vaccine.

This clone was picked up a small number of times. The chain recombines TRBV30 with TRBJ1-2; D is ambiguous. V lost 1 base, J lost 4 bases, and 7 bases lay in between. The germline gives CDR1 GTSNPN, CDR2 SVGIG (reference sequence). CDR3 size: 12 residues. The CDR3 DNA sequence: TGTGCCTGGAGTGCCGGTGGCTATGGCTACACCTTC. It specifies CAWSAGGYGYTF.

J is TRBJ1-1 and V is TRBV19; D is possibly TRBD1 (5 bases). The ends were cut back, 5 bases at V and 6 bases at J, with 13 bases in the middle. The CDR3 contains 13 residues. The germline V gene has CDR1 LNHDA and CDR2 SQIVND (reference sequence). The CDR3 bases are TGTGCCAGTAGTCGGGTCAGGGCGGCTGAAGCTTTCTTT. Its protein product is CASSRVRAAEAFF.

The chain uses TRBV4-1 and TRBJ1-6, with D maybe TRBD1 (5 bases). This CDR3 is 14 amino acids long. The V end lost 1 base, the J end lost 9 bases, and 10 bases lay between the germline ends. Germline V lookup: CDR1 MGHRA, CDR2 YSYEKL. CDR3 region: CASSQAGGISPLHF. The CDR3 DNA sequence: TGCGCCAGCAGCCAAGCCGGGGGGATTTCACCCCTCCACTTT.

This clone was seen only once. The chain joins TRBV6-5 to TRBJ1-5, with 8 bases lining up with TRBD1. Germline CDR1 is MNHEY and CDR2 is SVGAGI. The CDR3 has 14 residues. J was trimmed by 3 bases and V by 7 bases; bases with no gene match: 5. The CDR3 region has the DNA TGTGCCAGCACTCGGACAGGGCCCAATCAGCCCCAGCATTTT. Its protein is CASTRTGPNQPQHF.

This clone was seen only once. The chain has TRBV20-1 and TRBJ2-2; 12 bases fit TRBD1. The CDR3 has 17 residues. Germline V gene sequence: CDR1 DFQATT, CDR2 SNEGSKA (reference sequence). The V gene end was trimmed by 3 bases and the J gene end by 4 bases; junction bases not matched to a gene: 9. In nucleotides, the CDR3 is TGCAGTGCTAGTGCGTGGGACAGGGGGCCTAGCACCGGGGAGCTGTTTTTT. Amino acid sequence: CSASAWDRGPSTGELFF.

The chain has TRBV5-1 and TRBJ1-2; D unclear. CDR3 length: 15 residues. CDR1 is SGHRS, CDR2 YFSETQ, per germline. V lost 0 bases and J 4 bases, leaving 13 bases between the germline ends. The CDR3 region is CASSLGTSEAYGYTF. The CDR3 DNA reads as TGCGCCAGCAGCTTGGGTACTTCGGAAGCCTATGGCTACACCTTC.

The rearrangement uses TRBV19 and TRBJ1-2; 8 bases agree with TRBD1. Germline V gene lookup returns CDR1 LNHDA and CDR2 SQIVND (reference sequence). The CDR3 extends over 15 amino acids. The junction had 12 bases not matched to a gene; V was cut back by 5 bases and J by 7 bases. In nucleotides, the CDR3 is TGTGCCAGTAGTCCACTCCAGGACAGGGTGGGTGGCTACACCTTC. Translated, it gives CASSPLQDRVGGYTF.

The chain employs TRBV6-2 or TRBV6-3 and TRBJ2-7; 13 bases are a match to TRBD2. V lost 6 bases, J lost 7 bases, and 9 bases stayed unmatched. The CDR3 runs 15 residues. Germline V lookup: CDR1 MNHEY, CDR2 SVGEGT. CDR3 sequence reads: CASSATSGRALEQYF. The CDR3 DNA follows: TGTGCCAGCAGCGCCACTAGCGGGAGGGCCCTTGAGCAGTACTTC.

The CDR3 DNA is TGTGCCAGCAGTGAAGGGGCCAGGGAGCAGTACTTC. This codes for CASSEGAREQYF. This chain uses TRBV6-1 with TRBJ2-7; no clear D. CDR1 and CDR2 from the germline V gene are MNHNS and SASEGT. Trimming took 1 base from V and 7 from J, leaving 8 bases between them. This CDR3 is built from 12 residues.

The CDR3 region has the DNA TGTGCCAGCAGCACAACTAAGATAACCGGGGAGCTGTTTTTT. Protein sequence: CASSTTKITGELFF. V gene TRBV11-1 combines with J gene TRBJ2-2; D gene uncertain. V was shortened by 5 bases and J by 5 bases, with 12 bases between the two germline ends. The CDR3 has 14 amino acids. CDR1 and CDR2 (germline): SGHAT, FQDESV (reference sequence).

The chain couples TRBV5-1 to TRBJ2-3, with 7 bases aligning to TRBD2. Germline CDR1 reads SGHRS; CDR2 reads YFSETQ. The V gene end was trimmed by 3 bases and the J gene end by 5 bases; junction bases not matched to a gene: 21. This CDR3 spans 19 amino acids. The CDR3 DNA reads as TGCGCCAGCAGCTACGGTACGCCGGGGGGAAAGCGCCTGGGAGATACGCAGTATTTT. This translates into CASSYGTPGGKRLGDTQYF.

The CDR3 here is CASAAGRDYGYTF. In DNA form, the CDR3 reads TGTGCCAGCGCTGCCGGGCGCGACTATGGCTACACCTTC. The rearrangement joins TRBV9 to TRBJ1-2; D uncertain. CDR3 length: 13 amino acids. Germline CDR1 reads SGDLS; CDR2 reads YYNGEE. The ends were cut back, 7 bases at V and 3 bases at J, with 13 bases in the middle.

The V gene is TRBV5-1, the J gene TRBJ2-1; D may match TRBD1 or TRBD2 (6 bases each). Trimming removed 0 bases from V and 3 bases from J, with 16 bases in between. Germline V CDR1 and CDR2: SGHRS, YFSETQ. This CDR3 has 17 residues. CDR3 nucleotide sequence: TGCGCCAGCAGCTTGGCCGGGGGCAACAACAACTACAATGAGCAGTTCTTC. It encodes CASSLAGGNNNYNEQFF.

The chain has TRBV9 and TRBJ2-1; 9 bases agree with TRBD2. Per germline, CDR1 SGDLS and CDR2 YYNGEE. This CDR3 has 16 residues. The trim removed 4 bases at V and 5 bases at J, leaving 10 bases unmatched. The CDR3 region is CASSQRGRAQDNEQFF. CDR3 DNA sequence: TGTGCCAGCAGCCAGCGCGGGAGGGCCCAGGACAATGAGCAGTTCTTC.

This clone appeared many times. CDR3 in DNA: TGCGCCAGCAGTGAGTCGGGACAGGGCGCCTACGAGCAGTACTTC. Translation gives CASSESGQGAYEQYF. The chain has TRBV10-1 and TRBJ2-7; 9 nucleotides agree with TRBD1. This CDR3 comprises 15 residues. The V and J ends lost 0 bases and 2 bases, in that order; junction bases with no gene match: 2. The germline V gene encodes CDR1 WNHNN and CDR2 SYGVQD (reference sequence).

CDR3: CASSPGGTGSGGELFF. The CDR3 bases are TGCGCCAGCAGCCCCGGCGGGACAGGGAGTGGCGGGGAGCTGTTTTTT. The chain combines TRBV5-1 with TRBJ2-2; 9 bases align to TRBD1. This CDR3 is built from 16 residues. Germline CDR1 and CDR2: SGHRS and YFSETQ. V was pared by 4 bases and J by 7 bases, with 11 bases of the junction left unmatched.

The rearrangement links TRBV10-2 to TRBJ1-2; the match to TRBD1 covers 7 bases. Germline V CDR1 and CDR2: WSHSY, SAAADI. V lost 0 bases and J lost 6; bases outside the gene matches: 4. This CDR3 has 14 residues. For the CDR3, the DNA is TGCGCCAGCAGTGAGTCAGGGGGCGAGGATGGCTACACCTTC. Protein sequence: CASSESGGEDGYTF.

The V gene is TRBV5-5, the J gene TRBJ1-2; D uncertain. The ends were cut back, 0 bases at V and 3 bases at J, with 6 bases in the middle. This CDR3 has 13 residues. Germline CDR1 SGHKS, CDR2 YYEKEE (reference sequence). The CDR3 bases are TGTGCCAGCAGCTTGGAGTGGGACTATGGCTACACCTTC. This translates into CASSLEWDYGYTF.

The chain recombines TRBV13 with TRBJ2-2; no clear D gene. CDR1 and CDR2 from the germline V gene are PRHDT and FYEKMQ (reference sequence). V gave up 5 bases and J gave up 6 bases, with 10 bases separating them. This CDR3 has 13 amino acids. CDR3: CASSPESPGELFF. The CDR3 nucleotides are TGTGCCAGCAGCCCGGAGTCCCCCGGGGAGCTGTTTTTT.

The V gene is TRBV11-2, the J gene TRBJ2-3; 10 bases fit TRBD2. The CDR3 runs 15 residues. Germline CDR1 reads SGHAT; CDR2 reads FQNNGV. The junction had 2 bases not matched to a gene; V was cut back by 5 bases and J by 0 bases. CDR3 in DNA: TGTGCCAGCAGCCGTAGCGGGGGGAGCACAGATACGCAGTATTTT. It codes for CASSRSGGSTDTQYF.

This chain connects TRBV18 to TRBJ2-3, with a weak D call TRBD2 (6 bases). CDR1 is KGHSH, CDR2 LQKENI, per germline. Trimming removed 2 bases from V and 4 bases from J, with 16 bases in between. This CDR3 has 16 amino acids. This chain's CDR3 is CASSPGQAPSADTQYF. The CDR3, as DNA: TGTGCCAGCTCACCAGGGCAGGCCCCTAGCGCAGATACGCAGTATTTT.

The V call is TRBV3-1 (or the pseudogene TRBV3-2), the J call TRBJ1-1, with a weak D call TRBD1 (5 bases). This CDR3 is 12 amino acids long. The germline V and J ends were trimmed by 0 bases and 11 bases, with 10 bases remaining between them. CDR1 is LGHDT and CDR2 is YNNKEL in the germline V gene (reference sequence). In nucleotides, the CDR3 is TGTGCCAGCAGCCAAGAACGGGGGGAGGCTTTCTTT. This sequence encodes CASSQERGEAFF.

The rearrangement links TRBV7-9 to TRBJ2-7, with D perhaps TRBD2 (6 bases). The CDR3 contains 12 residues. Germline V gene data show CDR1 as SEHNR and CDR2 as FQNEAQ (reference sequence). Trimming left V 3 bases short and J 7 bases short, with 10 bases between. The CDR3 region is CASSLRGREQYF. CDR3 sequence (DNA): TGTGCCAGCAGCTTGCGAGGGAGGGAGCAGTACTTC.

The chain is built from TRBV18 and TRBJ1-5; maybe TRBD1 (5 bases). The CDR3 has 12 residues. From germline, CDR1 is KGHSH and CDR2 LQKENI. Between the trimmed V and J ends, which lost 5 bases and 3 bases, there was a span of 5 bases. CDR3 amino acids: CASSGANQPQHF. In nucleotides, the CDR3 is TGTGCCAGCTCAGGGGCCAATCAGCCCCAGCATTTT.